Detailed here is one TCR beta chain. The antigen is unknown. Per germline, CDR1 KGHSY and CDR2 FQNENV. The ends lost 4 bases at V and 6 bases at J; junction bases unmatched: 4. The CDR3 length is 13 residues. The data were produced by immunoSEQ multiplex PCR, yet TCRdb's version contains in-frame clones alone and is incomplete. The sample consists of approximately 66,000 clones, approximately 86% of them appearing once. This entry is derived from a study of OX40 agonist ivuxolimab in advanced cancers. Overall study context: People in dose escalation had one of these cancers: hepatocellular carcinoma, melanoma, renal cell or head and neck cancer. Patients with prior anti-PD-1, anti-PD-L1 or anti-CTLA-4 therapy were eligible; approximately 40% had some. General study results and limits: With doses of 0.1 to 3.0 mg/kg, CD4+ and CD8+ blood T cells had undergone clonal expansion by week 6. Averaged across samples, CD8+ T cells carried more expanded clones than CD4+ did.

This chain links TRBV16 with TRBJ2-7; 9 bases are shared with TRBD1. The TCR was taken from an adult with an advanced solid tumor such as melanoma, head and neck, liver or kidney cancer. The sequenced sample was CD4+ or CD8+ T cells sorted from blood, obtained in a trial of the OX40 agonist ivuxolimab. CDR3 sequence (DNA): TGTGCCAGCAGCCGGGACAGGGAAGGCGAGCAGTACTTC. Its protein is CASSRDREGEQYF.